This TCR beta chain came from a study of blood T cell repertoires in COVID-19. The germline CDR1 and CDR2 sequences are LNHDA and SQIVND (reference sequence). CDR3 length: 16 amino acids. V lost 1 base and J 0 bases, leaving 12 bases between the germline ends. TCRdb's table, derived via immunoSEQ multiplex PCR, lists solely in-frame clones and lacks some. The table shows 30,000 to 35,000 clones, with about four fifths occurring only once. This clone was counted between two and nine times. The chain couples TRBV19 to TRBJ1-1; D unresolved. This TCR was recovered from a man in his fifties with acute or convalescent COVID-19. The sequenced sample was peripheral blood. For the CDR3, the DNA is TGTGCCAGTAGTATAGGCGGGGAAGGGATGAACACTGAAGCTTTCTTT. The encoded protein is CASSIGGEGMNTEAFF.